Here is one T cell receptor beta chain with its context. The antigen remains undetermined. This sample's treatment: 19 received Ad26.COV2.S at low or high dose, single or two shots; 5 received placebo; per-sample allocation not given. Material that was analyzed had been drawn on day 63 after the first vaccine or placebo injection. The individual, an adult aged 18-55 years, was a donor in Boston. Assay used: immunoSEQ multiplex PCR; TCRdb lists only in-frame clones, some missing. The sample records over 400,000 clones, roughly 87% being singletons. The sample belongs to a study of Ad26.COV2.S vaccination and SARS-CoV-2 variants. Whole-study context: Donor had been placed in the Ad26.COV2.S arm of the COV1001 trial. Broader study findings: Similar non-spike TCR breadth was seen in vaccine and placebo recipients.

CDR3 size: 15 residues. CDR1 and CDR2 (germline): SNHLY, FYNNEI. V was trimmed by 10 bases and J by 3 bases, leaving 21 bases between them. This receptor was taken from a person between 18 and 60 years old who received the Ad26.COV2.S COVID-19 vaccine or a placebo. The sample here was peripheral blood, taken in a trial of Ad26.COV2.S vaccine versus placebo. The chain combines TRBV2 with TRBJ1-1, with D tentatively TRBD1 (5 bases). CDR3 DNA: TGTGCCACGAAGGGGCCGGGGCAAAGGGACACTGAAGCTTTCTTT. The encoded protein is CATKGPGQRDTEAFF.